This T cell receptor (beta chain) was captured by sequencing in a study of control samples from healthy donors and cancer patients. The CDR3 runs to 12 residues. A single count supports this clone. Profiled with immunoSEQ multiplex PCR; TCRdb holds only in-frame clones, not every one. The repertoire consists of roughly 120,000 clones, with over 85% occurring once and the leading ten covering around 3.6%. The sequence derives from a young man in good health. Sample: blood. The genes are TRBV1 and TRBJ2-7. TRBV1 is deemed a pseudogene. CDR3 residues: CTSSQDRREQYF. CDR3 in DNA: TGCACCAGCAGCCAAGATCGGCGCGAGCAGTACTTC.